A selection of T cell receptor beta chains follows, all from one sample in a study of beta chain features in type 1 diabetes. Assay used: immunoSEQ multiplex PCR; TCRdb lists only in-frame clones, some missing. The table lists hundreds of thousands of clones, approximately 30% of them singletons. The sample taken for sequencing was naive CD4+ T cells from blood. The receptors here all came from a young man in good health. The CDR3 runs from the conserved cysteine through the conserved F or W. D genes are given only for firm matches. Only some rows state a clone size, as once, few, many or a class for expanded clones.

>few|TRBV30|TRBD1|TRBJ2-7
CAWSRDSSYEQYF
TGTGCCTGGAGTAGGGACAGCTCCTACGAGCAGTACTTC
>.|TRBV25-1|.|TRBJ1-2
CASREWGDGYTF
TGTGCCAGCAGAGAATGGGGAGATGGCTACACCTTC
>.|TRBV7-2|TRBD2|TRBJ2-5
CASSPSTSGRGAETQYF
TGTGCCAGCAGCCCGTCGACTAGCGGGAGGGGGGCAGAGACCCAGTACTTC
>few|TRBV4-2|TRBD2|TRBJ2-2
CASSHGLAGGNGELFF
TGTGCCAGCAGCCATGGACTAGCGGGAGGGAACGGGGAGCTGTTTTTT
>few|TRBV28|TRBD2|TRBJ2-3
CASSSPAGRDTQYF
TGTGCCAGCAGTTCCCCTGCCGGGAGGGATACGCAGTATTTT
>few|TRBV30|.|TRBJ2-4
CAWRTSRNIQYF
TGTGCCTGGAGGACTAGTAGAAACATTCAGTACTTC
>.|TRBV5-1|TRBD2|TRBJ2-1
CASSLGTSTYNEQFF
TGCGCCAGCAGCTTGGGGACTAGCACCTACAATGAGCAGTTCTTC
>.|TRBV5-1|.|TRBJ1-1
CASSFGQSTEAFF
TGCGCCAGCAGCTTCGGACAGTCAACTGAAGCTTTCTTT
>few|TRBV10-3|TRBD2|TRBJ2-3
CAISALAGAVDTQYF
TGTGCCATCAGTGCACTAGCGGGAGCGGTAGATACGCAGTATTTT
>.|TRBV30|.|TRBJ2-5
CAWSTTETQYF
TGTGCCTGGAGTACGACGGAGACCCAGTACTTC
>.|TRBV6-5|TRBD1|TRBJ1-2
CASRRTGQANYGYTF
TGTGCCAGCAGAAGGACAGGACAAGCTAACTATGGCTACACCTTC
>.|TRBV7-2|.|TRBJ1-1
CASSLFGEAFF
TGTGCCAGCAGCTTATTTGGTGAAGCTTTCTTT
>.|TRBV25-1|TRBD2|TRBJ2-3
CASSEWGTSGDTDTQYF
TGTGCCAGCAGTGAATGGGGAACTAGCGGAGACACAGATACGCAGTATTTT
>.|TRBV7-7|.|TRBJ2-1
CASSSTSVTEQFF
TGTGCTAGCAGCTCAACTTCAGTTACTGAGCAGTTCTTC
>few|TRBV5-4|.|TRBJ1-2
CASSPDRGYGYTF
TGTGCCAGCAGCCCGGACAGAGGCTATGGCTACACCTTC
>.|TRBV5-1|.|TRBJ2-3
CASSLGHGTDTQYF
TGCGCCAGCAGCTTGGGACACGGCACAGATACGCAGTATTTT
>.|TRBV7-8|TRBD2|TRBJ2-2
CASSLGSGRGPGELFF
TGTGCCAGCAGCTTAGGCAGCGGGAGAGGTCCCGGGGAGCTGTTTTTT
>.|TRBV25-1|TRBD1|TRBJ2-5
CASSVGTGDWETQYF
TGTGCCAGCAGTGTCGGGACAGGGGACTGGGAGACCCAGTACTTC
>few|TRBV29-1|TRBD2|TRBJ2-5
CSAGLAQETQYF
TGCAGCGCAGGACTAGCCCAAGAGACCCAGTACTTC
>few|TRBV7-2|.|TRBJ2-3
CASSLKSTDTQYF
TGTGCCAGCAGCTTAAAGAGCACAGATACGCAGTATTTT
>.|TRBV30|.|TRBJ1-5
CAWRGGRNQPQHF
TGTGCCTGGAGAGGTGGGCGAAATCAGCCCCAGCATTTT
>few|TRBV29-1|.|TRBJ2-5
CSVVGLQETQYF
TGCAGCGTTGTGGGGCTCCAAGAGACCCAGTACTTC
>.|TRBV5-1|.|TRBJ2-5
CASSAHAARTQYF
TGCGCCAGCAGCGCCCACGCCGCTAGGACCCAGTACTTC
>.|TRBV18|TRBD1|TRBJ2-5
CASSRQVQGETQYF
TGTGCCAGCTCACGACAGGTACAGGGGGAGACCCAGTACTTC
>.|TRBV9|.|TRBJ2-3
CASSVATREATQYF
TGTGCCAGCAGCGTAGCTACGAGGGAGGCTACGCAGTATTTT
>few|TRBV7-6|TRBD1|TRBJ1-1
CASTEGAHTEAFF
TGTGCCAGCACAGAGGGGGCTCACACTGAAGCTTTCTTT
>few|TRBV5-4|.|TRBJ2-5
CASSFRDGQETQYF
TGTGCCAGCAGCTTCCGGGACGGCCAAGAGACCCAGTACTTC
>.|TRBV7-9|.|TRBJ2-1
CASSFRTDQHQFF
TGTGCCAGCAGCTTTCGGACGGATCAACATCAGTTCTTC
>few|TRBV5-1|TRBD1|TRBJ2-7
CASSLAPSGDRSHEQYF
TGCGCCAGCAGCTTGGCCCCCTCTGGGGACAGGTCTCACGAGCAGTACTTC
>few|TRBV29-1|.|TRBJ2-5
CSVDRQGGETQYF
TGCAGCGTTGACCGACAGGGAGGGGAGACCCAGTACTTC
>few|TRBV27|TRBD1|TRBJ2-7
CASRLFGGTGAGEQYF
TGTGCCAGCAGACTCTTCGGAGGGACAGGGGCGGGCGAGCAGTACTTC
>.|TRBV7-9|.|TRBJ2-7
CASSRGGAYEQYF
TGTGCCAGCAGCAGGGGAGGCGCCTACGAGCAGTACTTC
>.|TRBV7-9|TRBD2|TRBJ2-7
CASSFRLAGDYEQYF
TGTGCCAGCAGCTTCAGACTAGCGGGGGACTACGAGCAGTACTTC
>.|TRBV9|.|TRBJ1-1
CASSVGSNTEAFF
TGTGCCAGCAGCGTAGGCTCGAACACTGAAGCTTTCTTT
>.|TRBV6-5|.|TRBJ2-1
CASSYPGYNEQFF
TGTGCCAGCAGTTACCCAGGGTACAATGAGCAGTTCTTC
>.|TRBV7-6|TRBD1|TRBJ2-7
CASSLTGGYEQYF
TGTGCCAGCAGCCTGACAGGGGGCTACGAGCAGTACTTC
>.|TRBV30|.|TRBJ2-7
CAWTRRDEQYF
TGTGCCTGGACCCGGAGGGACGAGCAGTACTTC
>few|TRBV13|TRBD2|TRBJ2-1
CASRRLSGGFKNEQFF
TGTGCCAGCAGACGGCTTAGCGGGGGGTTTAAGAATGAGCAGTTCTTC
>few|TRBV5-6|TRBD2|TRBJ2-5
CASSSLPGGRFETQYF
TGTGCCAGCAGCTCCCTCCCGGGCGGGAGATTTGAGACCCAGTACTTC
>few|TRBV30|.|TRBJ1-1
CAWGSGGQGTEAFF
TGTGCCTGGGGTAGCGGTGGGCAAGGGACTGAAGCTTTCTTT
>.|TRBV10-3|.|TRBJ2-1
CAISDLRATQFF
TGTGCCATCAGTGACCTTCGGGCGACGCAGTTCTTC
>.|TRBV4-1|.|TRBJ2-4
CASSLGWGKDIQYF
TGCGCCAGCAGCCTGGGGTGGGGGAAGGACATTCAGTACTTC
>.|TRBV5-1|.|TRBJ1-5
CASSLDPGNQPQHF
TGCGCCAGCAGCTTGGACCCAGGGAATCAGCCCCAGCATTTT
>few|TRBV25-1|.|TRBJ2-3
CASSVGPGSTDTQYF
TGTGCCAGCAGTGTAGGGCCCGGGTCGACAGATACGCAGTATTTT
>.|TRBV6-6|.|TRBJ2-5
CASSYGQQTRAETQYF
TGTGCCAGCAGTTATGGGCAGCAAACGAGGGCAGAGACCCAGTACTTC
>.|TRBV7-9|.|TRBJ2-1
CASSLAASALRGSYNEQFF
TGTGCCAGCAGCTTAGCGGCCTCGGCTCTAAGGGGCTCCTACAATGAGCAGTTCTTC
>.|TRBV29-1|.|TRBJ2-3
CSVGRTSTDTQYF
TGCAGCGTTGGGAGAACTAGCACAGATACGCAGTATTTT
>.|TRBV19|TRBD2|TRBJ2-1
CASSLLAGSYNEQFF
TGTGCCAGTAGCCTACTAGCGGGCTCCTACAATGAGCAGTTCTTC
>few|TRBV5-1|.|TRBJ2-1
CASSLMSDLNEQFF
TGCGCCAGCAGCTTGATGAGCGATTTAAATGAGCAGTTCTTC
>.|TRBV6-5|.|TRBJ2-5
CASSYSSGQETQYF
TGTGCCAGCAGTTACTCCAGCGGCCAAGAGACCCAGTACTTC
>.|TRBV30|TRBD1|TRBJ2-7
CAWSPGQGSIYEQYF
TGTGCCTGGAGCCCGGGACAGGGATCCATCTACGAGCAGTACTTC
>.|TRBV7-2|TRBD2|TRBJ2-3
CASSLEGSGRTTDTQYF
TGTGCCAGCAGCTTAGAGGGTAGCGGGAGAACCACAGATACGCAGTATTTT
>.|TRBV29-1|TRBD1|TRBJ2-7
CSVAGQGTEQYF
TGCAGCGTTGCGGGACAGGGGACCGAGCAGTACTTC
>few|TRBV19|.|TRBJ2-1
CASIGSGSSYNEQFF
TGTGCCAGTATTGGAAGCGGTAGCTCCTACAATGAGCAGTTCTTC
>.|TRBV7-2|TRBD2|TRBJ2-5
CASSLASGRVETQYF
TGTGCCAGCAGCCTAGCTAGCGGGAGGGTGGAGACCCAGTACTTC